What follows are 14 T cell receptor beta chains derived from one specimen sequenced in a study of OX40 agonist ivuxolimab in advanced cancers. The data were produced by immunoSEQ multiplex PCR, yet TCRdb's version contains in-frame clones alone and is incomplete. The sample gives 50,000 to 65,000 clones, approximately 83% of which show up once; around 12% is in the top ten. Here the sequenced sample was CD4+ or CD8+ T cells sorted from blood, taken in a trial of the OX40 agonist ivuxolimab. The receptors were gathered from an adult with an advanced solid tumor such as melanoma, head and neck, liver or kidney cancer.

The rearrangement links TRBV7-6 to TRBJ2-3; 8 bases align to TRBD2. Germline V lookup: CDR1 SGHVS, CDR2 FNYEAQ. This CDR3 spans 17 amino acids. V was clipped by 5 bases and J by 2 bases; unmatched bases: 12. This CDR3 reads CASSQVPRGGTTDTQYF. The CDR3 DNA is TGTGCCAGCAGCCAAGTCCCCCGCGGGGGGACCACAGATACGCAGTATTTT. Combining the CDR3 with reference TRBV7-6 and TRBJ2-3 gives the whole variable domain GAGVSQSPRYKVTKRGQDVALRCDPISGHVSLYWYRQALGQGPEFLTYFNYEAQQDKSGLPNDRFSAERPEGSISTLTIQRTEQRDSAMYRCASSQVPRGGTTDTQYFGPGTRLTVL.

The chain joins TRBV28 to TRBJ1-2; TRBD1 might be the D (5 bases). The CDR3 sequence is 19 residues long. Germline lookup yields CDR1 MDHEN and CDR2 SYDVKM. V was trimmed by 5 bases and J by 0 bases, leaving 25 bases between them. The CDR3 sequence: CASSPVGQGGGWANYGYTF. The CDR3 DNA follows: TGTGCCAGCAGTCCCGTCGGGCAGGGCGGAGGGTGGGCTAACTATGGCTACACCTTC.

The chain joins TRBV4-1 to TRBJ2-7; possibly TRBD1 for D (6 bases). The CDR3 loop spans 16 amino acids. V was clipped by 1 base and J by 4 bases, with 17 bases between them. CDR1 and CDR2 from the germline V gene are MGHRA and YSYEKL. The CDR3 DNA is TGCGCCAGCAGCCAAGCTCCCGACAGGTTCATTTACGAGCAGTACGTC. Residues: CASSQAPDRFIYEQYV.

The chain uses TRBV5-1 and TRBJ2-2; the match to TRBD1 covers 8 bases. Germline assignment: CDR1 SGHRS and CDR2 YFSETQ. The length of the CDR3 is 15 residues. J was trimmed by 4 bases and V by 2 bases; bases with no gene match: 4. The CDR3 DNA is TGCGCCAGCAGCTTTCAGGGGGCGAGCACCGGGGAGCTGTTTTTT. Amino acid sequence: CASSFQGASTGELFF.

The chain employs TRBV29-1 and TRBJ1-1; tentatively, D is TRBD1 (6 bases). From germline, CDR1 is SQVTM and CDR2 ANQGSEA. This CDR3 region has 14 residues. V lost 7 bases and J 4 bases, leaving 19 bases between the germline ends. CDR3 sequence (DNA): TGCAGCGCTAGGCCGGGGGCGGCAAGCACTGAAGCTTTCTTT. This translates into CSARPGAASTEAFF.

The chain links TRBV28 to TRBJ1-5; 8 positions match TRBD1. V lost 8 bases, J lost 2 bases, and 8 bases stayed unmatched. CDR3 length: 15 amino acids. The germline V gene encodes CDR1 MDHEN and CDR2 SYDVKM. The CDR3 DNA reads as TGTGCCAGCCGCCGGACAGGGCGAGGCAATCAGCCCCAGCATTTT. Its protein product is CASRRTGRGNQPQHF.

J is TRBJ1-1 and V is TRBV7-2, with D perhaps matching TRBD1 (5 bases). V lost 5 bases to trimming and J lost 4 bases, with 11 bases between them. The germline gives CDR1 SGHTA, CDR2 FQGNSA. The CDR3 is 13 amino acids. CDR3 region: CASSQAGPTEAFF. The CDR3 nucleotides read TGTGCCAGCAGCCAGGCAGGGCCCACTGAAGCTTTCTTT.

The chain couples TRBV10-2 to TRBJ2-3; 8 bases align to TRBD2. Germline-derived CDR1 and CDR2 are WSHSY and SAAADI. The CDR3 has 15 amino acids. V lost 0 bases to trimming and J lost 4 bases; unmatched junction nucleotides: 3. The CDR3 nucleotides read TGCGCCAGCAGTGAGTCTAGCGGGGCCCCAGATACGCAGTATTTT. Translation: CASSESSGAPDTQYF.

The chain employs TRBV28 and TRBJ2-5, with no clear D. The CDR3 sequence is 11 residues long. With 6 bases removed from V and 5 bases from J, the gap between germline ends came to 7 bases. The germline gives CDR1 MDHEN, CDR2 SYDVKM. CDR3 loop: CASRYGETQYF. CDR3 nucleotides: TGTGCCAGCAGGTACGGGGAGACCCAGTACTTC.

This clone was seen a single time. This chain connects TRBV27 to TRBJ2-5, with D possibly matching TRBD2 (5 bases). Trimming left V 2 bases short and J 4 bases short, with 14 bases between. The CDR3 consists of 15 residues. Germline CDR1 is MNHEY and CDR2 is SMNVEV (reference sequence). This CDR3 is CASSLGPGSGETQYF. CDR3 coding DNA: TGTGCCAGCAGTTTAGGTCCGGGGTCTGGAGAGACCCAGTACTTC.

The genes are TRBV6-1 and TRBJ1-4; D uncertain. The CDR3 runs to 10 residues. Trimming removed 10 bases at V and 7 bases at J, with 7 bases between. Germline V gene sequence: CDR1 MNHNS, CDR2 SASEGT. CDR3 sequence (DNA): TGTGCCACCCTGGGTGAAAAACTGTTTTTT. Residues: CATLGEKLFF.

The chain employs TRBV5-4 and TRBJ2-3; 8 bases fit TRBD2. The junction had 4 bases not matched to a gene; V was cut back by 0 bases and J by 4 bases. Germline V lookup: CDR1 SGHNT, CDR2 YYREEE (reference sequence). This CDR3 has 15 residues. This chain's CDR3 is CASSLASGSSDTQYF. The CDR3 coding sequence is TGTGCCAGCAGCTTGGCCAGCGGGAGTTCAGATACGCAGTATTTT. Full variable domain (rest looked up from reference TRBV5-4 and TRBJ2-3): ETGVTQSPTHLIKTRGQQVTLRCSSQSGHNTVSWYQQALGQGPQFIFQYYREEENGRGNFPPRFSGLQFPNYSSELNVNALELDDSALYLCASSLASGSSDTQYFGPGTRLTVL.

The chain joins TRBV30 to TRBJ2-7; D assignment may be TRBD1 or TRBD2 (5 bases each). CDR1 and CDR2 (germline): GTSNPN, SVGIG (reference sequence). The CDR3 consists of 13 residues. Trimming took off 3 bases at V and 6 bases at J, with 15 bases between the two ends. CDR3 sequence reads: CAWSRQGASEQYF. CDR3 bases: TGTGCCTGGAGCCGGCAGGGAGCCTCCGAGCAGTACTTC.

The chain uses TRBV30 and TRBJ2-2, with 7 positions matching TRBD1. The CDR3 totals 15 residues. The V segment lost 2 bases and the J segment 1 base; nucleotides outside the gene matches: 4. CDR1 and CDR2 from the germline V gene are GTSNPN and SVGIG (reference sequence). CDR3 in DNA: TGTGCCTGGAGTAAACAGGGGAGGAACACCGGGGAGCTGTTTTTT. Protein product: CAWSKQGRNTGELFF. The full variable domain, with the rest looked up from reference TRBV30 and TRBJ2-2, is SQTIHQWPATLVQPVGSPLSLECTVEGTSNPNLYWYRQAAGRGLQLLFYSVGIGQISSEVPQNLSASRPQDRQFILSSKKLLLSDSGFYLCAWSKQGRNTGELFFGEGSRLTVL.